This T cell receptor (beta chain) was sequenced during a study of early T cells in non-severe SARS-CoV-2 infection. Study at large: From unsorted whole blood, bulk RNA was sequenced, and the chains remained unpaired. Broader study findings: Matching results from VDJdb favored anti-spike CD8 responses, leaving private and CD4 specificities undetected.

V shed 2 bases, J shed 3 bases, and the junction held 9 bases outside the gene matches. The CDR3 is 15 amino acids. Germline CDR1 is DFQATT and CDR2 is SNEGSKA (reference sequence). Attached unique molecular identifiers marked individual cDNA molecules. Each CDR3 protein gets one entry after TCRdb re-called the 5' RACE reads with MiXCR. The sample yields 65,000 to 95,000 distinct CDR3 sequences, roughly 9.6% seen once. Notes on this clonotype: Its target is not known.

This clonotype was sampled from an adult who was a healthcare worker with PCR-confirmed SARS-CoV-2 infection or an uninfected control (not recorded which). V is TRBV20-1 and J is TRBJ1-1; 7 bases match TRBD1. Sequencing was done on a sample of whole blood. The DNA of the CDR3 is TGCAGTGCTAGACCTCGTAGGGGGCCCTACACTGAAGCTTTCTTT. This codes for CSARPRRGPYTEAFF.